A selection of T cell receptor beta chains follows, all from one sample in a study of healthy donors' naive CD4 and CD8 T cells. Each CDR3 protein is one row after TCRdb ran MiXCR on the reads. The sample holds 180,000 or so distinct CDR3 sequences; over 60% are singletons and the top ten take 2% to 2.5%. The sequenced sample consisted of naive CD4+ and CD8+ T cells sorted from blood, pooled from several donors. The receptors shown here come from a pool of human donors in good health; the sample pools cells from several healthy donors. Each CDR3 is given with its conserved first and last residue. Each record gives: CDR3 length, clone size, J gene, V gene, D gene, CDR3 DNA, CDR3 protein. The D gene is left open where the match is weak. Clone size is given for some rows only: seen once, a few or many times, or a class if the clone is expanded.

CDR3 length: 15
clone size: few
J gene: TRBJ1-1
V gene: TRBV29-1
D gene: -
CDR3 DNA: TGCAGCGTTGCGACAGGCCCGTTCTGGGGCACTGAAGCTTTCTTT
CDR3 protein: CSVATGPFWGTEAFF

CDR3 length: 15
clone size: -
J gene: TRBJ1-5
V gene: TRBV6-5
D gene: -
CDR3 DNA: TGTGCCAGCAGCGCTTCTACAGGTAACAATCAGCCCCAGCATTTT
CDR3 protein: CASSASTGNNQPQHF

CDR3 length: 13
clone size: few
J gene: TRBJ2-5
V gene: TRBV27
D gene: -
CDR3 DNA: TGTGCCAGCAGTTTAAGAGGGAGCGGGACCCAGTACTTC
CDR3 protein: CASSLRGSGTQYF

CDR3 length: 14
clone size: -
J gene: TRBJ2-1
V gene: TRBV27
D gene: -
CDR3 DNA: TGTGCCAGCAGTTTCCCGGAGACCTACGATGAGCAGTTCTTC
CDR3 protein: CASSFPETYDEQFF

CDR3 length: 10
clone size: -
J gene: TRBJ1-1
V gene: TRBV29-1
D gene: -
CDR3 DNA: TGCAGCGCAGGGAACACTGAAGCTTTCTTT
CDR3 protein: CSAGNTEAFF

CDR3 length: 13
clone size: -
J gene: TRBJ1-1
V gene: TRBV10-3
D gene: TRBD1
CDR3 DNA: TGTGCCATCAGTGCCGACGGGACAGACGAAGCTTTCTTT
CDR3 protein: CAISADGTDEAFF

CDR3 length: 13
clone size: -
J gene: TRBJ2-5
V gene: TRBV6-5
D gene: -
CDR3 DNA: TGTGCCAGTCGGAGGGGGCGAAAAGAGACCCAGTACTTC
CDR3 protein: CASRRGRKETQYF

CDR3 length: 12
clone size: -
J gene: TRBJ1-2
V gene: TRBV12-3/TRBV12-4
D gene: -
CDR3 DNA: TGTGCCAGCACCCCGGGGTTCTATGGCTACACCTTC
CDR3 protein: CASTPGFYGYTF

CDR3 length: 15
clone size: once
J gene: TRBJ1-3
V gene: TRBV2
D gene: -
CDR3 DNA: TGTGCCAGCAGTGAAGCCGGGGGCTCTGGAAACACCATATATTTT
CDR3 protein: CASSEAGGSGNTIYF

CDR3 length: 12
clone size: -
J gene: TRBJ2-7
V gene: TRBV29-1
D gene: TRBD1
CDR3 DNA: TGCAGCGTTGAAGCAGACAGGGACGAGCAGTACTTC
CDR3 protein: CSVEADRDEQYF

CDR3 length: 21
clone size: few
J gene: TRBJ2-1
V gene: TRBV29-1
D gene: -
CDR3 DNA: TGCAGCGTTGGGCCTGTTTCGATTTGGGCGGGGGCGGGGGACTCCTACAATGAGCAGTTCTTC
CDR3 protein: CSVGPVSIWAGAGDSYNEQFF

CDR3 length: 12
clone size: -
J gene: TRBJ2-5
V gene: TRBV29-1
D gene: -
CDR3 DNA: TGCAGCGTTGAAAAGGGAGGAGAGACCCAGTACTTC
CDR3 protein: CSVEKGGETQYF

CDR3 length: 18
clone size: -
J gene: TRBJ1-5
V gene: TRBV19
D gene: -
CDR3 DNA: TGTGCCAGTAGTATGCAAGACGTTCATATGGGGAGGTATCAGCCCCAGCATTTT
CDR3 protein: CASSMQDVHMGRYQPQHF

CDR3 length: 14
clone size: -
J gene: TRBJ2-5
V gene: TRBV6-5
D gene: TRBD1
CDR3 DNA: TGTGCCAGCAGCCTCGGGACAGTACAAGAGACCCAGTACTTC
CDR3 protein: CASSLGTVQETQYF

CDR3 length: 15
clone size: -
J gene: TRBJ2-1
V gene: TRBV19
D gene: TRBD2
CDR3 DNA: TGTGCCAGTAGTATCGCAGCGGGAGGGCCTAATGAGCAGTTCTTC
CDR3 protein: CASSIAAGGPNEQFF

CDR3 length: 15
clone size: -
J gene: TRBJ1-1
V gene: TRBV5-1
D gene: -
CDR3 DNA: TGCGCCAGCAGCTTGGTGACAAAGACGAACACTGAAGCTTTCTTT
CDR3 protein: CASSLVTKTNTEAFF

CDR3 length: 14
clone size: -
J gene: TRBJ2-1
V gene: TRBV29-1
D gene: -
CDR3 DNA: TGCAGCGTTGCCCGGGCCCAACGGGATAATGAGCAGTTCTTC
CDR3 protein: CSVARAQRDNEQFF